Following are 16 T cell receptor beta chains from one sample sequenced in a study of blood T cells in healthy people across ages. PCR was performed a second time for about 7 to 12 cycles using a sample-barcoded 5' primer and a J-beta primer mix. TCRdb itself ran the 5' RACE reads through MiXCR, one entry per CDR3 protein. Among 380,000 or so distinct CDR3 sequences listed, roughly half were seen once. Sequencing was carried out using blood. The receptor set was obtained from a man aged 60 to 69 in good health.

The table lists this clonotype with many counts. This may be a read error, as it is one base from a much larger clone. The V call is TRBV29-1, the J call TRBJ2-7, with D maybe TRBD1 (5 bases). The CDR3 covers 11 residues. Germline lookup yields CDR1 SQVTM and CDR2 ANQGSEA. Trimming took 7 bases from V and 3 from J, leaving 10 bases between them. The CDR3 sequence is CSGVQVYEQYF. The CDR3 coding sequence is TGCAGCGGTGTACAGGTCTACGAGCAGTACTTC.

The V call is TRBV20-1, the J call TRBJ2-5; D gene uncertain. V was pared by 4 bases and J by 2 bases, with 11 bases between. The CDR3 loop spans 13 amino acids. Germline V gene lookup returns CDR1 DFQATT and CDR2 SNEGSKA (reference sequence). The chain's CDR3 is CSANPEDQETQYF. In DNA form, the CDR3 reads TGCAGTGCTAACCCCGAAGATCAAGAGACCCAGTACTTC.

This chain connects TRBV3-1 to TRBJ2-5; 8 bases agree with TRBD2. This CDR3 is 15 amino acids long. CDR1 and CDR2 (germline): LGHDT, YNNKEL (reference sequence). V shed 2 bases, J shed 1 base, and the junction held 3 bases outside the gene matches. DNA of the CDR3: TGTGCCAGCAGCCAACAGCGGGGGACCCAAGAGACCCAGTACTTC. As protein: CASSQQRGTQETQYF.

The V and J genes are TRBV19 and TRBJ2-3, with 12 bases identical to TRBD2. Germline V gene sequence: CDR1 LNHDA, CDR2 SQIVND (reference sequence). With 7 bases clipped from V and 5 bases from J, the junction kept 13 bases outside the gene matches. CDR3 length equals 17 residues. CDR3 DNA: TGTGCCAGTACCCATCCCTCTAGCGGGAGGGCCCGAGATACGCAGTATTTT. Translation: CASTHPSSGRARDTQYF.

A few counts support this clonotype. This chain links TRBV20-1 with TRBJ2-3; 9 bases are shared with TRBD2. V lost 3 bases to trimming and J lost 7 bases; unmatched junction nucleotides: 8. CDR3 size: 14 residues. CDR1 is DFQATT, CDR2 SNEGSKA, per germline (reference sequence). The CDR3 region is CSASIQRGVYTQYF. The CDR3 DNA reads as TGCAGTGCTAGTATCCAGCGGGGGGTTTATACGCAGTATTTT.

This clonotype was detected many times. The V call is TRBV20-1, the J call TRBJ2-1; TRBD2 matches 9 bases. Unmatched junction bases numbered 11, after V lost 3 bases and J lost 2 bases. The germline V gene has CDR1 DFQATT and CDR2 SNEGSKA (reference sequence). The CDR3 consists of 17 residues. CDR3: CSASGFLAGLTYNEQFF. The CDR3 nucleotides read TGCAGTGCTAGCGGCTTCCTAGCGGGATTAACCTACAATGAGCAGTTCTTC.

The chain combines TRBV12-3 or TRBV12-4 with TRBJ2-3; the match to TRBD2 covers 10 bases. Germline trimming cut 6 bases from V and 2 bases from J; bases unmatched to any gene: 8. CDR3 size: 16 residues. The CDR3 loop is CASSPRTSGHTDTQYF. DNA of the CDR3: TGTGCCAGCAGCCCACGGACTAGCGGCCACACAGATACGCAGTATTTT.

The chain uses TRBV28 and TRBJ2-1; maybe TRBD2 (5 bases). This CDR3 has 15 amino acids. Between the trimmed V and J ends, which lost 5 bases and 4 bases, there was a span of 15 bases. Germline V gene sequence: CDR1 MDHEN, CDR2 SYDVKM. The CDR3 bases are TGTGCCAGCAGTGATCCTAGAGGACTTTACAATGAGCAGTTCTTC. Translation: CASSDPRGLYNEQFF.

The CDR3 sequence: CASSYSSGRIEQFF. CDR3 coding DNA: TGTGCCAGCAGTTACTCTAGCGGGAGAATTGAGCAGTTCTTC. This chain connects TRBV6-2 or TRBV6-3 to TRBJ2-1, with 9 positions matching TRBD2. CDR3 length equals 14 residues. The J segment lost 9 bases and the V segment lost 0 bases, leaving 3 bases of the junction unmatched. In germline, CDR1 is MNHEY, CDR2 SVGEGT.

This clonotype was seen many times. The CDR3 nucleotides read TGCAGTGCTTCCGAGAAGCCCTACGAGCAGTACTTC. Translated: CSASEKPYEQYF. The chain has TRBV20-1 and TRBJ2-7; D gene unclear. The germline gives CDR1 DFQATT, CDR2 SNEGSKA (reference sequence). The ends were cut back, 5 bases at V and 2 bases at J, with 10 bases in the middle. The CDR3 has 12 amino acids.

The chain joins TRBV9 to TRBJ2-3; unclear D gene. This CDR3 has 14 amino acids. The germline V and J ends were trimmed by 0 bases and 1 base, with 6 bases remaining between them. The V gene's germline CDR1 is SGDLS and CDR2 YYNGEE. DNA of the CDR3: TGTGCCAGCAGCGTAGAGGCCGGCACAGATACGCAGTATTTT. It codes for CASSVEAGTDTQYF.

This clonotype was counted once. The CDR3 coding sequence is TGTGCCAGCAGCTTAAACGCGGGAGCTGCGGAGACCCAGTACTTC. Protein product: CASSLNAGAAETQYF. The chain recombines TRBV7-3 with TRBJ2-5, with 7 bases lining up with TRBD2. The CDR3 contains 15 residues. Trimming at V came to 1 base and at J to 5 bases, leaving 7 bases not matched to a gene. Germline loops: CDR1 SGHTA, CDR2 FQGTGA.

DNA for the CDR3: TGTGCCAGCACAATAGGGCGCGGGGGGAGGCAAGAGACCCAGTACTTC. Translating it yields CASTIGRGGRQETQYF. This chain uses TRBV6-5 with TRBJ2-5; 8 positions match TRBD2. CDR1 MNHEY and CDR2 SVGAGI come from the germline V gene. Trimming at V came to 7 bases and at J to 2 bases, leaving 12 bases not matched to a gene. This CDR3 is 16 amino acids long.

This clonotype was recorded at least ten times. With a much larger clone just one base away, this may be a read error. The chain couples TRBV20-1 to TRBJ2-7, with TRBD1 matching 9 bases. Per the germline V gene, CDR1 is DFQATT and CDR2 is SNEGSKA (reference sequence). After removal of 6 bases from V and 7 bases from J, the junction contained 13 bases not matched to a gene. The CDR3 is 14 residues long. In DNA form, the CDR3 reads TGCAGTGCCCCCCAGGGACAGGGACGCAATGAGCAGTACTTC. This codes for CSAPQGQGRNEQYF.

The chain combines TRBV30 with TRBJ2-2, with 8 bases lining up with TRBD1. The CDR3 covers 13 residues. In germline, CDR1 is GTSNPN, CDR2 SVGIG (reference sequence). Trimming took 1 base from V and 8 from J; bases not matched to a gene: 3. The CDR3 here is CAWSATGVGELFF. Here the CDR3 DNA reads TGTGCCTGGAGTGCGACAGGGGTAGGGGAGCTGTTTTTT.

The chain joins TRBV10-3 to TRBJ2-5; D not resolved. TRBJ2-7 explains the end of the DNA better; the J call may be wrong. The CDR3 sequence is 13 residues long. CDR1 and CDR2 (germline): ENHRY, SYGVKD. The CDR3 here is CAISGQRTYEQYF. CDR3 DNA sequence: TGTGCCATCAGTGGACAAAGAACCTACGAGCAGTACTTC.